A selection of T cell receptor beta chains follows, all from one sample in a study of PD-1 blockade in mismatch repair-deficient tumors. Sequencing was performed with immunoSEQ multiplex PCR; in TCRdb, only in-frame clones are kept and a portion is missing. The sample includes around 130,000 clones, about nine tenths seen only once; the top ten take around 11%. The material sequenced was peripheral blood, taken 72 weeks after starting pembrolizumab. These receptors came from an adult with mismatch repair-deficient cancer. Each CDR3 is given with its conserved first and last residue.

>TRBJ2-1|TRBV27
CASSPPALHNEQFF
>TRBJ2-1|TRBV27
CASSSTWYNEQFF
>TRBJ2-5|TRBV19
CASSFRDRVISGETQYF
>TRBJ1-1|TRBV27
CASGVKEGQNTEAFF
>TRBJ2-1|TRBV4-1
CASSGRADEQFF
>TRBJ1-4|TRBV5-1
CASTRWGGDTNEKLFF
>TRBJ2-6|TRBV6-1
CASSGQQGDGANVLTF
>TRBJ2-1|TRBV7-9
CASSLAVAGGGEQFF
>TRBJ2-7|TRBV7-8
CASTSRGLIYEQYF
>TRBJ2-7|TRBV30
CAWGQGTYEQYF
>TRBJ2-7|TRBV6-5
CASSYSGAGIYEQYF
>TRBJ1-3|TRBV5-7
CASSLSGGPGNTIYF
>TRBJ1-5|TRBV19
CASSIPAREHQPQHF
>TRBJ2-7|TRBV10-3
CASRTGNEQYF
>TRBJ2-3|TRBV9
CASSVQGNTDTQYF
>TRBJ2-7|TRBV5-6
CASSLASYEQYF
>TRBJ1-2|TRBV9
CASSGPGPKLGNYGYTF
>TRBJ1-5|TRBV10-3
CAISEVDQPQHF
>TRBJ1-1|TRBV4-1
CASRGQGGFTEAFF
>TRBJ1-2|TRBV7-9
CASSMEGTGFLGYTF
>TRBJ1-5|TRBV19
CASSISSDKPINQPQHF
>TRBJ2-7|TRBV30
CAWRTEYEQYF
>TRBJ1-2|TRBV11-2
CASSSIAGTLYGYTF
>TRBJ2-1|TRBV7-9
CASSLISGGGDEQFF
>TRBJ2-1|TRBV2
CASSDEGLAGEQFF
>TRBJ1-4|TRBV28
CASSSPTNEKLFF
>TRBJ2-7|TRBV5-6
CASSSGLAGGEQYF
>TRBJ2-7|TRBV11-2
CASSLGPLGEQYF
>TRBJ2-7|TRBV5-1
CASSFKGSGRSEQYF
>TRBJ1-4|TRBV7-9
CASSLALGRRHEKLFF
>TRBJ2-7|TRBV4-2
CASSQGQVDSQYF
>TRBJ2-5|TRBV5-4
CASSWGGQETQYF
>TRBJ2-3|TRBV2
CASSERAGDTQYF
>TRBJ2-1|TRBV30
CAWSVLAGGYNEQFF
>TRBJ2-2|TRBV4-1
CASSFGPLTGELFF
>TRBJ2-2|TRBV15
CATSRERDYYTGELFF
>TRBJ2-1|TRBV11-2
CASSLETGVSNEQFF
>TRBJ2-3|TRBV6-6
CASSARGSSGSQTQYF
>TRBJ2-7|TRBV7-9
CASSLGTGEQYF
>TRBJ1-1|TRBV7-9
CASSSPSGATDQNTEAFF
>TRBJ2-7|TRBV5-1
CASSLTGLAEQYF
>TRBJ2-7|TRBV11-3
CASSWDKGYEQYF
>TRBJ2-1|TRBV13
CASSFQTSGLDNEQFF
>TRBJ2-5|TRBV5-6
CASSLAGAGQETQYF
>TRBJ1-5|TRBV30
CAWSFGNQPQHF
>TRBJ1-5|TRBV27
CASSNGNQPQHF
>TRBJ1-2|TRBV19
CASSISRGSGYTF
>TRBJ2-2|TRBV5-4
CASSLRGRDTGELFF
>TRBJ2-7|TRBV5-1
CASSPQGGSLYEQYF
>TRBJ2-7|TRBV7-6
CASDDGTGESYEQYF